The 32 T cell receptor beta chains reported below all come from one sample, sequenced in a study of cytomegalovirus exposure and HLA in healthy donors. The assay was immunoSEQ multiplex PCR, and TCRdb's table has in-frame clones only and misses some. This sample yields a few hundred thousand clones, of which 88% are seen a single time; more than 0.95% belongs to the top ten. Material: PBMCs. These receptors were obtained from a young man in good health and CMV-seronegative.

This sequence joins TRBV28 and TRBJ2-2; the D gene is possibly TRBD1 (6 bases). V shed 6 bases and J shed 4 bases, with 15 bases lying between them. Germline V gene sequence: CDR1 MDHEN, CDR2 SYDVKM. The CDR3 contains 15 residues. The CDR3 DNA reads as TGTGCCAGCAGCCGATGGGGGCCGGGCACCGGGGAGCTGTTTTTT. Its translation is CASSRWGPGTGELFF. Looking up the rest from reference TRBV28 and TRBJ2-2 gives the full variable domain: DVKVTQSSRYLVKRTGEKVFLECVQDMDHENMFWYRQDPGLGLRLIYFSYDVKMKEKGDIPEGYSVSREKKERFSLILESASTNQTSMYLCASSRWGPGTGELFFGEGSRLTVL.

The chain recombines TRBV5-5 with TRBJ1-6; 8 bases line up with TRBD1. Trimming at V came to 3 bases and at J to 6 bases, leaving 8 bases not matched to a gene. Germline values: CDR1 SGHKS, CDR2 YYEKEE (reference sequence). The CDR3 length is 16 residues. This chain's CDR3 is CASSSWTGKVNSPLHF. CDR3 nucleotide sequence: TGTGCCAGCAGCTCCTGGACAGGGAAGGTTAATTCACCCCTCCACTTT.

The chain's CDR3 is CASSLTNRETDTQYF. The DNA of the CDR3 is TGTGCCAGCAGCCTAACAAACAGGGAAACAGATACGCAGTATTTT. The V and J genes are TRBV7-9 and TRBJ2-3; D is perhaps TRBD1 (6 bases). Trimming removed 5 bases at V and 3 bases at J, with 15 bases between. The length of the CDR3 is 15 residues. Germline-derived CDR1 and CDR2 are SEHNR and FQNEAQ (reference sequence).

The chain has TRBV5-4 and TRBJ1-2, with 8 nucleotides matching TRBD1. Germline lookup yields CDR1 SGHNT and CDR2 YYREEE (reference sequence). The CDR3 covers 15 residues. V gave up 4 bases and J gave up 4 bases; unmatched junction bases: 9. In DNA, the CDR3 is TGTGCCAGCAGCCCCGGCAGGGACAGGAGCTATGGCTACACCTTC. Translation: CASSPGRDRSYGYTF.

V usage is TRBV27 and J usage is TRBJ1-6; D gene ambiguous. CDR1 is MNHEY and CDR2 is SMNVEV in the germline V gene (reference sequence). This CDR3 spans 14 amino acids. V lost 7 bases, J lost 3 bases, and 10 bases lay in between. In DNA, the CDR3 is TGTGCCAGCAAGTGGAGCAGCTATAATTCACCCCTCCACTTT. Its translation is CASKWSSYNSPLHF.

This CDR3 reads CASSLFNGGNTGELFF. The CDR3, as DNA: TGTGCCAGCAGCTTATTTAACGGGGGGAACACCGGGGAGCTGTTTTTT. The gene calls are TRBV11-3 and TRBJ2-2, with D maybe TRBD2 (6 bases). V was trimmed by 2 bases and J by 1 base, leaving 11 bases between them. This CDR3 comprises 16 residues. Germline CDR1 is SGHNT and CDR2 is YENEEA.

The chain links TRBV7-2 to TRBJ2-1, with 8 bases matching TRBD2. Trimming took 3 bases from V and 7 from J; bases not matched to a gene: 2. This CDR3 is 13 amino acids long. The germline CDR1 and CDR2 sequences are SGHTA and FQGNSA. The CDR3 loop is CASSLGLGNEQFF. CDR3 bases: TGTGCCAGCAGCTTGGGACTAGGGAATGAGCAGTTCTTC.

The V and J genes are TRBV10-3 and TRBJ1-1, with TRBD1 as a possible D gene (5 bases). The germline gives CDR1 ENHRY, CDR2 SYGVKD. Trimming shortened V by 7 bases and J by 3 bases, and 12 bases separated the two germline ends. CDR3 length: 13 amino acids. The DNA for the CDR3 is TGTGCCATCACAGACAGTTCATACACTGAAGCTTTCTTT. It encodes CAITDSSYTEAFF.

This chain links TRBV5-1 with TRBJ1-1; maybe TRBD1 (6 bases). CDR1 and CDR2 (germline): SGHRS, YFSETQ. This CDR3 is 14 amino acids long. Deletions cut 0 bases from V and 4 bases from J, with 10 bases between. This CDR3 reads CASSLVSGATEAFF. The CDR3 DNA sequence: TGCGCCAGCAGCTTGGTTTCAGGGGCCACTGAAGCTTTCTTT. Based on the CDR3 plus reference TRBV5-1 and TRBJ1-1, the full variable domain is KAGVTQTPRYLIKTRGQQVTLSCSPISGHRSVSWYQQTPGQGLQFLFEYFSETQRNKGNFPGRFSGRQFSNSRSEMNVSTLELGDSALYLCASSLVSGATEAFFGQGTRLTVV.

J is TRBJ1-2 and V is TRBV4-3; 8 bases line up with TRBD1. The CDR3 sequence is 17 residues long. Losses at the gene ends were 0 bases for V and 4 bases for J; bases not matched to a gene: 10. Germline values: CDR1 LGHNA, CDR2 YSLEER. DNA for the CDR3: TGCGCCAGCAGCCAAGATTGGGCAGGACAGGGCCCCTATGGCTACACCTTC. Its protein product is CASSQDWAGQGPYGYTF.

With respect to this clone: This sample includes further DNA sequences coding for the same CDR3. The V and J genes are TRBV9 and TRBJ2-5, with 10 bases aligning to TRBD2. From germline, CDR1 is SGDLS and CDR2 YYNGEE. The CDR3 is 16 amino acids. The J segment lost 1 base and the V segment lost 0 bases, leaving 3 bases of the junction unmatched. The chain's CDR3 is CASSVAASGGQETQYF. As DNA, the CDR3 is TGTGCCAGCAGCGTAGCGGCTAGCGGGGGCCAAGAGACCCAGTACTTC.

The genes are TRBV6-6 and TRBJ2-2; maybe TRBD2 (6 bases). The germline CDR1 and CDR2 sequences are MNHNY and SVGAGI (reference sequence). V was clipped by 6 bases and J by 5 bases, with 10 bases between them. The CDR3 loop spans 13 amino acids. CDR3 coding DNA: TGTGCCAGCAGCCCGGGGGAAACCGGGGAGCTGTTTTTT. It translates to CASSPGETGELFF.

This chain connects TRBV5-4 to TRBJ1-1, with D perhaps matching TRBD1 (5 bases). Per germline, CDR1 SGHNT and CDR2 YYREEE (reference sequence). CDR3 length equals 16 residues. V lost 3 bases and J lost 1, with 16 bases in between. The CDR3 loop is CASSSLPTDPNTEAFF. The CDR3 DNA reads TGTGCCAGCAGCTCACTCCCGACAGACCCGAACACTGAAGCTTTCTTT.

The CDR3 nucleotides read TGTGCCAGCAGCTTTGGGGGGGACTACAATGAGCAGTTCTTC. Its protein product is CASSFGGDYNEQFF. The chain couples TRBV5-4 to TRBJ2-1; 7 bases match TRBD2. The ends lost 2 bases at V and 3 bases at J; junction bases unmatched: 2. In germline, CDR1 is SGHNT, CDR2 YYREEE (reference sequence). The CDR3 extends over 14 amino acids.

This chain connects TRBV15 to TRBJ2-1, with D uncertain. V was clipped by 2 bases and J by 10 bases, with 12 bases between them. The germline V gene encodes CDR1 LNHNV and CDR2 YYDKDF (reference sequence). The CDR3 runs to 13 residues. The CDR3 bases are TGTGCCACCAGCAGAAACTCTTTGACAGAGCAGTTCTTC. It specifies CATSRNSLTEQFF.

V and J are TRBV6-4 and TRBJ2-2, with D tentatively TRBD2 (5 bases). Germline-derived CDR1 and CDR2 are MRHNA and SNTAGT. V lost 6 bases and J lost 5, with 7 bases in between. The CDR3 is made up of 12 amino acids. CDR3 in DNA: TGTGCCAGCAGCCGGGGAACCGGGGAGCTGTTTTTT. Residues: CASSRGTGELFF.

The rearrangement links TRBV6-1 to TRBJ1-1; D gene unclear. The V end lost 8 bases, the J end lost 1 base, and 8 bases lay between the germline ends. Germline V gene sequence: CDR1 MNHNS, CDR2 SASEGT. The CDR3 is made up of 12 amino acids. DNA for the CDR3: TGTGCCAGCCTACCGCAGAACACTGAAGCTTTCTTT. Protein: CASLPQNTEAFF.

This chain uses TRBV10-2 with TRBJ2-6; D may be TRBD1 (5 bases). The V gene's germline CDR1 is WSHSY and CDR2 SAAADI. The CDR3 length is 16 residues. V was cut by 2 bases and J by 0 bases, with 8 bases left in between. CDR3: CASSEDRFSGANVLTF. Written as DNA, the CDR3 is TGCGCCAGCAGTGAGGACAGATTCTCTGGGGCCAACGTCCTGACTTTC.

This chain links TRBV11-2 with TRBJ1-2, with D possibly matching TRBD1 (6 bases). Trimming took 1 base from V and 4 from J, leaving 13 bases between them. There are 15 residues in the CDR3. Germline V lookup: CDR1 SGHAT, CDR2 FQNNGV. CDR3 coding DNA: TGTGCCAGCAGCTTAGGACCACAGGGAGCCTATGGCTACACCTTC. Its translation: CASSLGPQGAYGYTF.

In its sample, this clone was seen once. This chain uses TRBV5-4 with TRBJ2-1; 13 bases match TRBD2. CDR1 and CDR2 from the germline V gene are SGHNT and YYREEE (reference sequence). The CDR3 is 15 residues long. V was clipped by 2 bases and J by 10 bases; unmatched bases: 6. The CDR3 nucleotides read TGTGCCAGCAGCTTCAAGACTAGCGGGGGGCCAGAGCAGTTCTTC. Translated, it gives CASSFKTSGGPEQFF.

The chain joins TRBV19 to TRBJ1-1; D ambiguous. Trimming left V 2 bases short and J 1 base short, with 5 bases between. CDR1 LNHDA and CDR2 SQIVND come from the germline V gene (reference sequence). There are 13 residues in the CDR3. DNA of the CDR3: TGTGCCAGTAGTATACTAAAGAACACTGAAGCTTTCTTT. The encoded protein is CASSILKNTEAFF.

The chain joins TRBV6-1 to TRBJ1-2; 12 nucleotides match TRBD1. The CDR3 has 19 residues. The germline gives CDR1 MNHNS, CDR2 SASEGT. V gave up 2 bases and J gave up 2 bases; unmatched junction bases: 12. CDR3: CASSEYRGTGGYGNYGYTF. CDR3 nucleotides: TGTGCCAGCAGTGAATACCGGGGGACAGGGGGCTACGGGAACTATGGCTACACCTTC.

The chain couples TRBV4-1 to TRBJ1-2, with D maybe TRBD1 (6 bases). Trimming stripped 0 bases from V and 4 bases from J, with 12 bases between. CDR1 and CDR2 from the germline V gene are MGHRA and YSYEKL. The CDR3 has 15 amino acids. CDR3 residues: CASSQERGGVYGYTF. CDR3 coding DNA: TGCGCCAGCAGCCAAGAGAGGGGGGGGGTCTATGGCTACACCTTC.

The CDR3 sequence is CASSLWGGAYEQYF. For the CDR3, the DNA is TGTGCCAGCAGTTTATGGGGGGGGGCTTACGAGCAGTACTTC. The gene calls are TRBV28 and TRBJ2-7; TRBD2 might be the D (7 bases). Per germline, CDR1 MDHEN and CDR2 SYDVKM. V lost 0 bases to trimming and J lost 4 bases, with 10 bases between them. The CDR3 contains 14 residues.

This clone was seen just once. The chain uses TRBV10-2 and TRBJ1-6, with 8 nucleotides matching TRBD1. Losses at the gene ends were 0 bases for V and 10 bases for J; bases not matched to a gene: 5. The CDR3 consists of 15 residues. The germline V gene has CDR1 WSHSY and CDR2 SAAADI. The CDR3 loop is CASSESTGGGSPLHF. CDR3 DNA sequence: TGCGCCAGCAGTGAGTCAACAGGGGGAGGATCACCCCTCCACTTT.

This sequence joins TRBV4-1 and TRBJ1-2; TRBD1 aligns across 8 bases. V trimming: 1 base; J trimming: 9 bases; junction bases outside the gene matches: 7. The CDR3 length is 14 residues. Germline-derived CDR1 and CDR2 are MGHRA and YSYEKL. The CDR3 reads CASSQVQDRESYTF. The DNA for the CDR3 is TGCGCCAGCAGCCAAGTTCAGGACAGGGAAAGCTACACCTTC.

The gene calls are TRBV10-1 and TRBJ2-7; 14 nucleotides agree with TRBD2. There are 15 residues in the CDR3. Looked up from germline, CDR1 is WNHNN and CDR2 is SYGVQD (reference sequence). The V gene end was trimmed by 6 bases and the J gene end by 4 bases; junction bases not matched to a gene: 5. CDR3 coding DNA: TGCGCCAGCAGAGGACTAGCGGGAGGTTGTTACGAGCAGTACTTC. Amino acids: CASRGLAGGCYEQYF.

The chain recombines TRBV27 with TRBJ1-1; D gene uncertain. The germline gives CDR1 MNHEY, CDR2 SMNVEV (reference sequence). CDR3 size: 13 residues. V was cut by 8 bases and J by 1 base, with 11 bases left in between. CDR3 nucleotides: TGTGCCAGCTTCTTTACAGCGAACACTGAAGCTTTCTTT. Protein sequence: CASFFTANTEAFF.

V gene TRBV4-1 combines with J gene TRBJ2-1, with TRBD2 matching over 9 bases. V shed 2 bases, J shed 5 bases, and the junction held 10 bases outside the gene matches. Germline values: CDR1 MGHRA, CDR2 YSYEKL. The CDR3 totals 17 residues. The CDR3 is CASSQPAGGPINNEQFF. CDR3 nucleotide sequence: TGCGCCAGCAGCCAACCGGCGGGGGGGCCGATTAACAATGAGCAGTTCTTC.

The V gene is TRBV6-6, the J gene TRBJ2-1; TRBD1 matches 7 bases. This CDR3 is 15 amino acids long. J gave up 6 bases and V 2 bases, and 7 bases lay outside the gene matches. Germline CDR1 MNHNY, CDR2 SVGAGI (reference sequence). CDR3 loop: CASSYGQGDLNEQFF. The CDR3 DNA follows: TGTGCCAGCAGTTACGGGCAGGGGGATCTCAATGAGCAGTTCTTC.

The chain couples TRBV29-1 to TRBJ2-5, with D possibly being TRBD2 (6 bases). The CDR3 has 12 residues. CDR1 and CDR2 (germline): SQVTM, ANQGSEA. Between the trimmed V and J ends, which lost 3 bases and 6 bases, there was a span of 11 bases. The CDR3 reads CSVDAGQKTQYF. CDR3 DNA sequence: TGCAGCGTTGACGCGGGGCAGAAGACCCAGTACTTC.

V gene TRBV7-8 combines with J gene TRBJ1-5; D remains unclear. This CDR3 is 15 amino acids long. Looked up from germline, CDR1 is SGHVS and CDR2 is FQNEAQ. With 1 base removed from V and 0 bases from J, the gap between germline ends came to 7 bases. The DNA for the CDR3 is TGTGCCAGCAGCTTAGAGAAGCTTAGCAATCAGCCCCAGCATTTT. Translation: CASSLEKLSNQPQHF.